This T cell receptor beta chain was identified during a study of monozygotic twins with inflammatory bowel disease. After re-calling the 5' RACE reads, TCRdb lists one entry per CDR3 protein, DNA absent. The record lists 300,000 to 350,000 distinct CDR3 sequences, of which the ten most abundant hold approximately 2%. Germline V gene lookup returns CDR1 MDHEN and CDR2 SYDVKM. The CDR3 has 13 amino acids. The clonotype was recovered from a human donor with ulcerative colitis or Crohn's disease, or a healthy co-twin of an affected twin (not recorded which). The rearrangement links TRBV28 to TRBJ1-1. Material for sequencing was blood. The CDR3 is CASSLIRNTEAFF.